This T cell receptor (beta chain) was identified in a study of cytotoxic CD8 clonotypes in ibrutinib-treated CLL. Study-level information: Averaging across samples gave approximately 250,000 productive templates and about 94,000 productive rearrangements. Notes on the study in general: Public clonotypes occurred uncommonly; on treatment, they contracted or remained stable. The study found baseline clonality above age-matched healthy donors, tracking circulating CD8+ T-cell counts.

This clone turned up a few times. What it binds is unknown. The TCR beta libraries used 2 to 2.5 micrograms of genomic DNA that came from cryopreserved PBMCs. Germline V gene lookup returns CDR1 SGHTA and CDR2 FQGTGA. The CDR3 contains 17 residues. The V gene lost 2 bases and the J gene lost 5 bases, with 21 bases spanning the gap. The table came from immunoSEQ multiplex PCR; TCRdb's copy has only in-frame clones and leaves some out. The sample contains approximately 120,000 clones, about 50% of which appear only once. The material was PBMCs, obtained after 24 months of ibrutinib treatment. This TCR derives from a human donor with chronic lymphocytic leukemia. The rearrangement links TRBV7-3 to TRBJ2-5; D unresolved. The CDR3 sequence is CASSLDPRAASGETQYF. The CDR3 DNA sequence: TGTGCCAGCAGCTTAGATCCCCGGGCAGCCAGTGGGGAGACCCAGTACTTC.